The rows below give T cell receptor beta chains drawn from one sample of a study of shared clonotypes between healthy human individuals. Libraries were prepared by immunoSEQ multiplex PCR; TCRdb keeps only in-frame clonotypes and omits some of them. The repertoire holds 2,500,000 or so clones, with 90% to 95% as singletons. The sequencing sample was made of naive CD4+ T cells sorted from blood. The receptors here all came from a man aged 18 to 30 in good health. Each CDR3 is given with its conserved first and last residue. The D gene is left open where the match is weak. Clone sizes are given selectively: once, few, many, or a class where the clone is expanded.

>-|TRBV10-3|TRBJ2-1|TRBD2
TGTGCCATCAGTGCGGGGACTAGCGGAGCGAATGAGCAGTTCTTC
CAISAGTSGANEQFF
>-|TRBV11-3|TRBJ2-5|TRBD1
TGTGCCAGCAGTGATACAGGGGGCAGTGAGACCCAGTACTTC
CASSDTGGSETQYF
>-|TRBV7-9|TRBJ1-1|-
TGTGCCAGCATGTTCCCTTGGGCCCCCGGGACTGAAGCTTTCTTT
CASMFPWAPGTEAFF
>-|TRBV5-1|TRBJ2-1|TRBD2
TGCGCCAGCAGCTTGGAGGGGACTAGCGGGGGCAATGAGCAGTTCTTC
CASSLEGTSGGNEQFF
>-|TRBV5-4|TRBJ2-7|TRBD2
TGTGCCAGCAGCCCCCGAGGGCCTAGCGGATCAACCTCCTACGAGCAGTACTTC
CASSPRGPSGSTSYEQYF
>-|TRBV19|TRBJ1-5|-
TGTGCCAGTAGTACAGGGGTCCTGGATAGCAATCAGCCCCAGCATTTT
CASSTGVLDSNQPQHF
>-|TRBV4-3|TRBJ1-4|TRBD1
TGCGCCAGCAGCCAATACAGGGGGTTGACTGAAAAACTGTTTTTT
CASSQYRGLTEKLFF
>once|TRBV30|TRBJ2-1|-
TGTGCCTGGGCCGCAGGGACCGGGTGGGATGAGCAGTTCTTC
CAWAAGTGWDEQFF
>-|TRBV7-9|TRBJ2-7|-
TGTGCCAGCAGCCCCACCGACAGCTACGAGCAGTACTTC
CASSPTDSYEQYF
>once|TRBV19|TRBJ2-1|-
TGTGCCAGTAGGAATGGCGGTGGCAATGAGCAGTTCTTC
CASRNGGGNEQFF
>-|TRBV5-3|TRBJ2-1|TRBD2
TGTGCCAGAAGCACTGGACTAGCGGAAGACAATGAGCAGTTCTTC
CARSTGLAEDNEQFF
>-|TRBV28|TRBJ2-3|-
TGTGCCAGCAGTTTGACGACACCGCCGGCGGATACGCAGTATTTT
CASSLTTPPADTQYF
>-|TRBV6-1|TRBJ2-3|-
TGTGCCGGCGCAGGGGGCACAGATACGCAGTATTTT
CAGAGGTDTQYF
>-|TRBV5-1|TRBJ2-1|-
TGCGCCAGCAGCTTGGGGGGGTTCGACAATGAGCAGTTCTTC
CASSLGGFDNEQFF
>-|TRBV5-8|TRBJ1-2|-
TGTGCCAGCAGCCGAAACCTCGGACCTTATGGCTACACCTTC
CASSRNLGPYGYTF
>-|TRBV28|TRBJ1-5|-
TGTGCCGGGGGGTTAGGCAATCAGCCCCAGCATTTT
CAGGLGNQPQHF
>-|TRBV28|TRBJ2-1|TRBD1
TGTGCCAGCAGTTCGTCCGGGACAGGGTTCTACAATGAGCAGTTCTTC
CASSSSGTGFYNEQFF
>once|TRBV18|TRBJ1-2|TRBD1
TGTGCCAGCTCACCGCAAAATCCGGGACAGGGAGGGAATGGCTACACCTTC
CASSPQNPGQGGNGYTF
>-|TRBV4-3|TRBJ1-4|-
TGCGCCAGCAGCCAAATATCAGGGGTCGTTTATGAAAAACTGTTTTTT
CASSQISGVVYEKLFF
>-|TRBV6-1|TRBJ2-1|-
TGTGCCACCTCGGAGCAGGGGAGGGTCAATGAGCAGTTCTTC
CATSEQGRVNEQFF
>-|TRBV27|TRBJ1-6|-
TGTGCCAGCAGTTTATCGAGCGGACAGTATTCACCCCTCCACTTT
CASSLSSGQYSPLHF
>once|TRBV27|TRBJ2-7|TRBD1
TGTGCCAGCAGTTCACGGGACAGGCCAAGGTCCTACGAGCAGTACTTC
CASSSRDRPRSYEQYF
>-|TRBV28|TRBJ2-5|TRBD2
TGTGCCAGCAGTCGGAGGGAGGGAGAGACCCAGTACTTC
CASSRREGETQYF
>-|TRBV6-5|TRBJ2-7|TRBD1
TGTGCCAGTTCGACAGGGAAAGGCGAGCAGTACTTC
CASSTGKGEQYF
>-|TRBV5-1|TRBJ2-2|-
TGCGCCAGCAGACCCTCCACCGGGGAGCTGTTTTTT
CASRPSTGELFF
>-|TRBV7-3|TRBJ1-2|TRBD1
TGTGCCAGCAGCTTCGGACAGGGGGACTATGGCTACACCTTC
CASSFGQGDYGYTF
>-|TRBV19|TRBJ2-7|TRBD2
TGTGCCAGTAGTATTGGGGGGCTGGGACTAGCGGCCCCCTACGAGCAGTACTTC
CASSIGGLGLAAPYEQYF
>few|TRBV19|TRBJ1-1|-
TGTGCCAGTAGTATGCGGGGTTCAGGAACGAACACTGAAGCTTTCTTT
CASSMRGSGTNTEAFF
>-|TRBV5-6|TRBJ1-5|-
TGTGCCAGCAGCTTGGGTTACGGACAGCCCAATCAGCCCCAGCATTTT
CASSLGYGQPNQPQHF
>-|TRBV13|TRBJ1-6|-
TGTGCCAGCAGCTCCTACGGACAGAGTAATTCACCCCTCCACTTT
CASSSYGQSNSPLHF
>-|TRBV9|TRBJ1-1|TRBD1
TGTGCCAGCAGCGTAGGGGGACAGGGGGTATATACTGAAGCTTTCTTT
CASSVGGQGVYTEAFF
>-|TRBV7-3|TRBJ1-4|-
TGTGCCAGCAGCCCTTACAGGGCTGAAAAACTGTTTTTT
CASSPYRAEKLFF
>-|TRBV28|TRBJ1-1|-
TGTGCCAGCAGTAAAACAAGCACTGAAGCTTTCTTT
CASSKTSTEAFF
>-|TRBV30|TRBJ2-7|-
TGTGCCTGGAACAGAGGGGCTAGTAGCGGAACCTCCTACGAGCAGTACTTC
CAWNRGASSGTSYEQYF
>-|TRBV29-1|TRBJ2-2|TRBD1
TGCAGCGCCCAGACAGGGGTGGGCACCGGGGAGCTGTTTTTT
CSAQTGVGTGELFF
>-|TRBV6-1|TRBJ1-5|TRBD1
TGTGCCAGCACCCCCGAACAGGGGACTACGCCCCAGCATTTT
CASTPEQGTTPQHF
>-|TRBV18|TRBJ2-5|-
TGTGCCAGCTCACCCCCTTTGGTTGGGTCAAGGGAGACCCAGTACTTC
CASSPPLVGSRETQYF
>-|TRBV2|TRBJ2-5|TRBD2
TGTGCCAGCAGTGAAAGCGGGGGGGCCGGTGAGACCCAGTACTTC
CASSESGGAGETQYF
>-|TRBV19|TRBJ1-6|-
TGTGCCAGTAGTGACGGTCGAGCTTCACCCCTCCACTTT
CASSDGRASPLHF
>-|TRBV10-2|TRBJ1-1|-
TGCGCCAGCAGTGAGTCTGGGAGGGGGATGAACACTGAAGCTTTCTTT
CASSESGRGMNTEAFF
>once|TRBV10-3|TRBJ1-4|TRBD1
TGTGCCATCAGTGAATCCGGGACAGGGGGCGTAGGAGAAAAACTGTTTTTT
CAISESGTGGVGEKLFF
>-|TRBV27|TRBJ2-5|-
TGTGCCAGCAGTTTATATTCGTTGGGATACAAGGGGGAGACCCAGTACTTC
CASSLYSLGYKGETQYF
>-|TRBV5-1|TRBJ2-1|TRBD2
TGCGCCAGCAGCTTCACTAGCGGGGGGCCGTACAATGAGCAGTTCTTC
CASSFTSGGPYNEQFF
>-|TRBV4-3|TRBJ2-3|TRBD2
TGCGCCAGCAGCCAAGAAGGGGTAGCGGGAGGGCCAGATACGCAGTATTTT
CASSQEGVAGGPDTQYF
>-|TRBV6-5|TRBJ1-2|-
TGTGCCAGCAGTTACTCAATAAACGCCCCCCTAGGCTACACCTTC
CASSYSINAPLGYTF
>-|TRBV6-6|TRBJ1-2|TRBD1
TGTGCCAGCAGTTTGGACAGGGCAATTAACTATGGCTACACCTTC
CASSLDRAINYGYTF
>-|TRBV23-1|TRBJ2-2|TRBD1
TGCGCCAGCAGTCAATTCTTCGGGACAGGGGGCGCAGGGGACACCGGGGAGCTGTTTTTT
CASSQFFGTGGAGDTGELFF
>-|TRBV18|TRBJ2-3|-
TGTGCCAGCTCACTACACGAAGCAGATACGCAGTATTTT
CASSLHEADTQYF
>-|TRBV6-5|TRBJ1-6|TRBD1
TGTGCCAGCAGCCCGAGTGACAGGGGGAATTCACCCCTCCACTTT
CASSPSDRGNSPLHF
>-|TRBV9|TRBJ1-2|-
TGTGCCAGCAGCATAGGCAGGTCCTATGGCTACACCTTC
CASSIGRSYGYTF